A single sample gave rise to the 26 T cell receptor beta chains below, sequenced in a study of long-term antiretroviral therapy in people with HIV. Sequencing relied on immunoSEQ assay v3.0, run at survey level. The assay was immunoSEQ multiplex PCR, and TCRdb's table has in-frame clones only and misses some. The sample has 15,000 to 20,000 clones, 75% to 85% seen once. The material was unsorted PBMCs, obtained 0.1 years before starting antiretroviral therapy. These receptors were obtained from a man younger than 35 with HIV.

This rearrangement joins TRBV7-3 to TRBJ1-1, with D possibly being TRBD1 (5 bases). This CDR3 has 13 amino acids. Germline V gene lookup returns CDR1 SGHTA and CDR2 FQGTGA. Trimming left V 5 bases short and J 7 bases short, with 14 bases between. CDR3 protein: CASSLLGGSEAFF. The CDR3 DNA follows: TGTGCCAGCAGCCTACTTGGGGGTAGTGAAGCTTTCTTT.

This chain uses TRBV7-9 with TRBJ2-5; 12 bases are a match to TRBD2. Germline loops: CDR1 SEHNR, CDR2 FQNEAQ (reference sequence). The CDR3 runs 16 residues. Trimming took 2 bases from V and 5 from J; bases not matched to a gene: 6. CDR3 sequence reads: CASSLITSGGLETQYF. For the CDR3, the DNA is TGTGCCAGCAGCTTAATCACTAGCGGGGGGTTGGAGACCCAGTACTTC.

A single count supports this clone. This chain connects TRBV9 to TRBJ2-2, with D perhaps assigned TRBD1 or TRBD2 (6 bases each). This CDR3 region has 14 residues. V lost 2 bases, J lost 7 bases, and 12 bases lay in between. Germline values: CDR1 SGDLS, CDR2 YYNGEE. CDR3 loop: CASSVGGSNGELFF. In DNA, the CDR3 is TGTGCCAGCAGCGTGGGGGGCTCTAACGGGGAGCTGTTTTTT. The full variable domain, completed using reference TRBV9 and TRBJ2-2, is DSGVTQTPKHLITATGQRVTLRCSPRSGDLSVYWYQQSLDQGLQFLIQYYNGEERAKGNILERFSAQQFPDLHSELNLSSLELGDSALYFCASSVGGSNGELFFGEGSRLTVL.

The CDR3 reads CASSLRLGPTKNIQYF. CDR3 nucleotides: TGTGCCAGCAGTTTAAGACTAGGGCCAACCAAAAACATTCAGTACTTC. The J gene is TRBJ2-4, the V gene TRBV27, with a tentative D call TRBD2 (6 bases). The CDR3 spans 16 residues. Germline V gives CDR1 MNHEY, CDR2 SMNVEV (reference sequence). V gave up 2 bases and J gave up 2 bases, with 13 bases separating them.

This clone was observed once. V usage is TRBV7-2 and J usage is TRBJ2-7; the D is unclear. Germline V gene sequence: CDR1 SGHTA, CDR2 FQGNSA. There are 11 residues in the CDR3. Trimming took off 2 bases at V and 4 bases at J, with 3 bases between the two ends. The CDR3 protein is CASSLSYEQYF. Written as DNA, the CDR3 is TGTGCCAGCAGCTTAAGTTACGAGCAGTACTTC. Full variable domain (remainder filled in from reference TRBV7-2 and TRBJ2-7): GAGVSQSPSNKVTEKGKDVELRCDPISGHTALYWYRQSLGQGLEFLIYFQGNSAPDKSGLPSDRFSAERTGGSVSTLTIQRTQQEDSAVYLCASSLSYEQYFGPGTRLTVT.

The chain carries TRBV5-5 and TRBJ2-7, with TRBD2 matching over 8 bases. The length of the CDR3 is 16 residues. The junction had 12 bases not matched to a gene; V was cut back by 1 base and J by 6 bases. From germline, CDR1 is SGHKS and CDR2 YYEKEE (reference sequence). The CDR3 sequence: CASSLSGGLGRGEQYF. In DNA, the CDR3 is TGTGCCAGCAGCTTGAGCGGGGGCCTGGGTCGGGGCGAGCAGTACTTC.

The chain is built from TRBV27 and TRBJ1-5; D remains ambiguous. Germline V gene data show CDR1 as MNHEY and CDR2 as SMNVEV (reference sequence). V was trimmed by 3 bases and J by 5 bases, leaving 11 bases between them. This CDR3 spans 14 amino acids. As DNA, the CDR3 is TGTGCCAGCAGTTTGTTGGACGGTGATCAGCCCCAGCATTTT. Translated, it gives CASSLLDGDQPQHF.

The CDR3 DNA sequence: TGTGCCAGCAGCTTATCCCGCCCGGCCATAGATACGCAGTATTTT. Encoded protein: CASSLSRPAIDTQYF. This chain connects TRBV7-9 to TRBJ2-3; D not resolved. Germline assignment: CDR1 SEHNR and CDR2 FQNEAQ (reference sequence). V was clipped by 2 bases and J by 5 bases, with 14 bases between them. The CDR3 runs to 15 residues.

The DNA for the CDR3 is TGCGCCAGCAGCCACCGGGACGCCCGGGGGTACTTC. Translation gives CASSHRDARGYF. The chain recombines TRBV4-1 with TRBJ2-4; the D call may be TRBD1 or TRBD2 (5 bases each). CDR1 and CDR2 from the germline V gene are MGHRA and YSYEKL. V was clipped by 3 bases and J by 15 bases, with 15 bases between them. The CDR3 extends over 12 amino acids.

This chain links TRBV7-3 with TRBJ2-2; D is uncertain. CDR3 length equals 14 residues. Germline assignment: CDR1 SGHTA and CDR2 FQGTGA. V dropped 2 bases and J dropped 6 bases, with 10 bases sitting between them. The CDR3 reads CASSLDTGSGELFF. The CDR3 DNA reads TGTGCCAGCAGCTTAGACACTGGCTCCGGGGAGCTGTTTTTT. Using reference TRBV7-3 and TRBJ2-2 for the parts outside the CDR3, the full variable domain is GAGVSQTPSNKVTEKGKYVELRCDPISGHTALYWYRQSLGQGPEFLIYFQGTGAADDSGLPNDRFFAVRPEGSVSTLKIQRTERGDSAVYLCASSLDTGSGELFFGEGSRLTVL.

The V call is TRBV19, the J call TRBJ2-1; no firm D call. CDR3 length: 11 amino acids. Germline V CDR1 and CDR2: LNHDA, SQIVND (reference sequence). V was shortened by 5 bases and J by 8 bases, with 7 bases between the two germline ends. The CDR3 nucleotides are TGTGCCAGTAGTGCCCGATATGAGCAGTTCTTC. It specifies CASSARYEQFF.

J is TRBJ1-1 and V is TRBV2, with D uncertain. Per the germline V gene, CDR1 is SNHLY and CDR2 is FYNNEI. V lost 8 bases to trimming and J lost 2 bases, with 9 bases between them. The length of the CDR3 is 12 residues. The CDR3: CASLPLNTEAFF. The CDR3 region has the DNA TGTGCCAGCCTACCTCTCAACACTGAAGCTTTCTTT.

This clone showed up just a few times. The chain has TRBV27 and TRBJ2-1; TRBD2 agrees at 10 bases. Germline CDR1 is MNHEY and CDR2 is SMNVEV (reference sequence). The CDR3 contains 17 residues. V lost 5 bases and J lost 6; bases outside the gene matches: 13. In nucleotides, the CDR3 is TGTGCCAGCAGTGGTACTAGCGGGATTCGTGTGGGCAATGAGCAGTTCTTC. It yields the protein CASSGTSGIRVGNEQFF.

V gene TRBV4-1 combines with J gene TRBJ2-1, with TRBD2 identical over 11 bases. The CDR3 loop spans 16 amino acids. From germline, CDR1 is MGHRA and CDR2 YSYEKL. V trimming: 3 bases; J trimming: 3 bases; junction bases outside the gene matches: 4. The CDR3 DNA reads TGCGCCAGCAGCCACCTTAGCGGGAGGGTCTACAATGAGCAGTTCTTC. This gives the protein CASSHLSGRVYNEQFF.

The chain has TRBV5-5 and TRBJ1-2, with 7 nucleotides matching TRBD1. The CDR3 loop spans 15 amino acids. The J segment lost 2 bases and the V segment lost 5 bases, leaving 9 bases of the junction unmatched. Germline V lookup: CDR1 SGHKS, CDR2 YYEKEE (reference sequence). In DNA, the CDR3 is TGTGCCAGCAGAACGCGGGACAGACTAAACTATGGCTACACCTTC. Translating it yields CASRTRDRLNYGYTF.

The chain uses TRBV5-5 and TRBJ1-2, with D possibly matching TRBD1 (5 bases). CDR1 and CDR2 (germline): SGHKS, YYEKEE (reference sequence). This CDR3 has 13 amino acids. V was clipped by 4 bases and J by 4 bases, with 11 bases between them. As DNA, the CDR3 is TGTGCCAGCAGCCTCGGGACGGGCTATGGCTACACCTTC. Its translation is CASSLGTGYGYTF.

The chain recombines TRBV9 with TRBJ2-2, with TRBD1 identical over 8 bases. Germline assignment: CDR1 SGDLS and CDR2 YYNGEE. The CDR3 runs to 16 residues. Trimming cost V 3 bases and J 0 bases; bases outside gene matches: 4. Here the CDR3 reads CASSAWDRPNTGELFF. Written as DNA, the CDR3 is TGTGCCAGCAGCGCCTGGGACAGGCCGAACACCGGGGAGCTGTTTTTT.

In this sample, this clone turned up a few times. Written as DNA, the CDR3 is TGTGCCAGCAGTTTATTGGGGTCTAGCGGGACCTACGAGCAGTACTTC. This translates into CASSLLGSSGTYEQYF. V gene TRBV27 combines with J gene TRBJ2-7, with TRBD2 matching 9 bases. The CDR3 is 16 amino acids. Losses at the gene ends were 1 base for V and 2 bases for J; bases not matched to a gene: 6. Germline V gene lookup returns CDR1 MNHEY and CDR2 SMNVEV (reference sequence).

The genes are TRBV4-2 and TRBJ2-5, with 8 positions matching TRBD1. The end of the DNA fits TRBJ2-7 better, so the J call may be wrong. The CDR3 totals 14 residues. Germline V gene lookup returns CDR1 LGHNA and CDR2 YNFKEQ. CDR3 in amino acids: CASSPPGGPNEQYF. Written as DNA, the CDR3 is TGTGCCAGCAGCCCACCAGGGGGCCCCAACGAGCAGTACTTC.

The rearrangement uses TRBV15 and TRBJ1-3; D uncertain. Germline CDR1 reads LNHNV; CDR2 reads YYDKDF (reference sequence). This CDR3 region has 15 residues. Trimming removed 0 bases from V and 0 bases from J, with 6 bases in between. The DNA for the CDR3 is TGTGCCACCAGCAGAGACAGTATCTCTGGAAACACCATATATTTT. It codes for CATSRDSISGNTIYF.

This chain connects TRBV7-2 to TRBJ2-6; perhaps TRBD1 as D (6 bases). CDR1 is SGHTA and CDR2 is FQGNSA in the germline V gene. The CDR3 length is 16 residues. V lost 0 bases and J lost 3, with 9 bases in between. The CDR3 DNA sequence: TGTGCCAGCAGCTTAGCGGTCAGGGGTGGGGCCAACGTCCTGACTTTC. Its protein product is CASSLAVRGGANVLTF. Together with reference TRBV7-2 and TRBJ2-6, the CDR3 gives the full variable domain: GAGVSQSPSNKVTEKGKDVELRCDPISGHTALYWYRQSLGQGLEFLIYFQGNSAPDKSGLPSDRFSAERTGGSVSTLTIQRTQQEDSAVYLCASSLAVRGGANVLTFGAGSRLTVL.

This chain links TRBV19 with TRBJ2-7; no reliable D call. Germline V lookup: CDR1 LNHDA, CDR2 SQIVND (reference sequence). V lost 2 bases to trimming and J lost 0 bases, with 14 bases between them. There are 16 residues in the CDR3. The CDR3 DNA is TGTGCCAGTAGTATATCCCCCGGAAAGAGCTCCTACGAGCAGTACTTC. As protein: CASSISPGKSSYEQYF. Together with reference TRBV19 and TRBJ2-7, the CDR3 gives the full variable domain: DGGITQSPKYLFRKEGQNVTLSCEQNLNHDAMYWYRQDPGQGLRLIYYSQIVNDFQKGDIAEGYSVSREKKESFPLTVTSAQKNPTAFYLCASSISPGKSSYEQYFGPGTRLTVT.

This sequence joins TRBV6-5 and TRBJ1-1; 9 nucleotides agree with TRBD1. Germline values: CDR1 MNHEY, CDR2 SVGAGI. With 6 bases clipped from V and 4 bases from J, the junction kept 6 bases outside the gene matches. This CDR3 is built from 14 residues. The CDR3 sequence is CASSLTGGTTEAFF. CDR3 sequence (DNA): TGTGCCAGCAGCCTGACAGGGGGAACCACTGAAGCTTTCTTT.

The CDR3 sequence: CASRRSGEGNYGYTF. The DNA of the CDR3 is TGTGCCAGCCGGAGAAGCGGGGAGGGAAACTATGGCTACACCTTC. V usage is TRBV6-1 and J usage is TRBJ1-2; D not certain. CDR3 length: 15 residues. Looked up from germline, CDR1 is MNHNS and CDR2 is SASEGT. Trimming removed 8 bases from V and 2 bases from J, with 18 bases in between.

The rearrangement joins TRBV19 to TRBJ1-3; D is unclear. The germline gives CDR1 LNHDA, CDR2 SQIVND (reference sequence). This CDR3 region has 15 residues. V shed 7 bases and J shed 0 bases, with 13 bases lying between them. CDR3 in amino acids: CASNAFLSSGNTIYF. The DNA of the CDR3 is TGTGCCAGTAACGCATTTCTAAGCTCTGGAAACACCATATATTTT.

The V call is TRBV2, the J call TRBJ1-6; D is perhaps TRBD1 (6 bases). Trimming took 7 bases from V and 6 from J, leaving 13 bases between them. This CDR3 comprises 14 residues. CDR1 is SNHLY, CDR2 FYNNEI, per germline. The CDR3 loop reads CASTGTLTNSPLHF. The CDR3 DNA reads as TGTGCCAGCACCGGGACACTGACTAATTCACCCCTCCACTTT. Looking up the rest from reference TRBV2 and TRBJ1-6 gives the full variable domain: EPEVTQTPSHQVTQMGQEVILRCVPISNHLYFYWYRQILGQKVEFLVSFYNNEISEKSEIFDDQFSVERPDGSNFTLKIRSTKLEDSAMYFCASTGTLTNSPLHFGNGTRLTVT.